This is a list of T cell receptor beta chains from one sample in a study of cytomegalovirus exposure and HLA in healthy donors. Sequenced by immunoSEQ multiplex PCR; TCRdb stores in-frame clones only, minus some. The sample yields about 180,000 clones, around 80% seen once. Sequenced: PBMCs. The receptors originated from a woman aged 45-60 years in good health and CMV-seronegative. Each CDR3 is given with its conserved first and last residue. The order of the fields is J gene, V gene, clone size, CDR3 protein. A row's size may be missing; if present it is once, few, many or a size class.

TRBJ2-7	TRBV11-3	few	CASSASPSNEQYF
TRBJ2-3	TRBV28	once	CASSFEASADTQYF
TRBJ1-5	TRBV7-8	.	CASSPWVTGARQPQHF
TRBJ2-5	TRBV2	.	CASRAEETQYF
TRBJ2-1	TRBV4-1	.	CASSSPGQAFNKQFF
TRBJ2-2	TRBV10-1	.	CASSEYQGQGFTGELFF
TRBJ2-1	TRBV19	.	CASSRTSFYEQFF
TRBJ2-3	TRBV15	.	CATSILGARTDTQYF
TRBJ2-7	TRBV6-5	.	CASSYRGFPYEQYF
TRBJ2-1	TRBV10-3	.	CAIAPRDNEQFF
TRBJ1-1	TRBV5-4	.	CASSSAAGGHTEAFF
TRBJ2-2	TRBV25-1	.	CASSESTTGTLNTGELFF
TRBJ2-1	TRBV5-1	.	CASSLDRVKQFF
TRBJ2-6	TRBV27	.	CASSFLGQGAAGANVLTF
TRBJ2-5	TRBV5-4	.	CASSLGGGASETQYF
TRBJ2-5	TRBV29-1	.	CSVQSGARTQYF
TRBJ2-5	TRBV11-2	.	CASSLKRAETQYF
TRBJ1-5	TRBV7-2	once	CASSFPAGQPQHF
TRBJ2-6	TRBV18	few	CASSPQGGAGANVLTF
TRBJ2-2	TRBV9	.	CASSPGNAPGELFF
TRBJ2-1	TRBV5-4	.	CASSEPSSGGDNEQFF
TRBJ1-2	TRBV5-1	.	CASSLRTDYGYTF
TRBJ2-3	TRBV5-1	.	CASSLASRGTDTQYF
TRBJ2-3	TRBV29-1	.	CSVGGTGGTDTQYF
TRBJ2-3	TRBV29-1	.	CSVEDQATADTQYF
TRBJ1-1	TRBV7-2	once	CASSSRQGVNAFF